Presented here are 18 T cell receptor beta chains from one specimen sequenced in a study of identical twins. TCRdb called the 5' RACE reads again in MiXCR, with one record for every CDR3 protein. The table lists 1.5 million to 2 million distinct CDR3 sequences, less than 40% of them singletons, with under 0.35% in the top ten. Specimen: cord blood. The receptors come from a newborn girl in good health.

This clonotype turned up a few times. The CDR3 reads CASSARGNYEQYF. The CDR3, as DNA: TGTGCCAGCAGTGCTAGGGGTAACTACGAGCAGTACTTC. This chain links TRBV25-1 with TRBJ2-7; tentatively, D is TRBD1 (5 bases). V dropped 4 bases and J dropped 3 bases, with 10 bases sitting between them. Germline V CDR1 and CDR2: MGHDK, SYGVNS. CDR3 length: 13 amino acids.

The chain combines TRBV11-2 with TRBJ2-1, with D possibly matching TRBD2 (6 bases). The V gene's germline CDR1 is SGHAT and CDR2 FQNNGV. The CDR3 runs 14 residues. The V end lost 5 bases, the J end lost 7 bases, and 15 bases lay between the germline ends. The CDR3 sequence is CASSPGLLLNEQFF. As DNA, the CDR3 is TGTGCCAGCAGCCCGGGACTTCTACTAAATGAGCAGTTCTTC.

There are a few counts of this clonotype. The CDR3 loop is CASSQGWQSNYGYTF. In DNA, the CDR3 is TGTGCCAGCAGCCAAGGCTGGCAGTCTAACTATGGCTACACCTTC. J is TRBJ1-2 and V is TRBV3-1; unclear D gene. Germline-derived CDR1 and CDR2 are LGHDT and YNNKEL (reference sequence). V was trimmed by 1 base and J by 0 bases, leaving 9 bases between them. The CDR3 is 15 amino acids.

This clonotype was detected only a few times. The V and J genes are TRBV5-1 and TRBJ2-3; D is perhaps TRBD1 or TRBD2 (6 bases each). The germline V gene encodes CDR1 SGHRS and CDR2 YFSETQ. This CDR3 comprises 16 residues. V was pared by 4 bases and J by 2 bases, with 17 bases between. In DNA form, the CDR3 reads TGCGCCAGCAGCGCGGAGGGACACCACAACACAGATACGCAGTATTTT. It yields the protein CASSAEGHHNTDTQYF. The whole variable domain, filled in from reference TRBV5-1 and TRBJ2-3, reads KAGVTQTPRYLIKTRGQQVTLSCSPISGHRSVSWYQQTPGQGLQFLFEYFSETQRNKGNFPGRFSGRQFSNSRSEMNVSTLELGDSALYLCASSAEGHHNTDTQYFGPGTRLTVL.

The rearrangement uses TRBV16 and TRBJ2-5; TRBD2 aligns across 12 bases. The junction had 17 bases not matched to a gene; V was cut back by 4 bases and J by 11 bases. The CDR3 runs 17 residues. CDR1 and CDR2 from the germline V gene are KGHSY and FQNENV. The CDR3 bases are TGTGCCAGCAGCCCTCACCGTCTAGCGGGAGGGCTCAATGAGCAGTACTTC. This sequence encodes CASSPHRLAGGLNEQYF.

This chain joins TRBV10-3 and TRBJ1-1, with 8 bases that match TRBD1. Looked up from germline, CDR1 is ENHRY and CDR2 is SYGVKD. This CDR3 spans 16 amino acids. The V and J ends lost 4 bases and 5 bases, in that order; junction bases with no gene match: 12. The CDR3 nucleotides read TGTGCCATCAGTGCCTTCTCAGGCAGGGGGCTAACTGAAGCTTTCTTT. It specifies CAISAFSGRGLTEAFF.

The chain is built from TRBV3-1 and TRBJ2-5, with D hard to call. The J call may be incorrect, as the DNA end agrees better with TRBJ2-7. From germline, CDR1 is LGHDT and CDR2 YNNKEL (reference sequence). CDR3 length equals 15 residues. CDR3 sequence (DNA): TGTGCCAGCAGCCCAATGTTAAGCGACTCCTACGAGCAGTACTTC. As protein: CASSPMLSDSYEQYF.

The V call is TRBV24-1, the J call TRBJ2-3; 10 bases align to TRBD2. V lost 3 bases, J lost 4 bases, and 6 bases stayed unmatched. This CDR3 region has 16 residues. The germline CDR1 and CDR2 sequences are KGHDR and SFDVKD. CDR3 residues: CATSDQREGRADTQYF. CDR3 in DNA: TGTGCCACCAGTGATCAGCGGGAGGGCCGAGCAGATACGCAGTATTTT.

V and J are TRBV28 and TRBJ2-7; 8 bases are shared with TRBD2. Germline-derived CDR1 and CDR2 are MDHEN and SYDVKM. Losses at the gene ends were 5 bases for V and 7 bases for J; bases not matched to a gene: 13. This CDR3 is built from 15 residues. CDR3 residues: CASSTGLARFNEQYF. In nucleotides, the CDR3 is TGTGCCAGCAGTACCGGACTAGCACGGTTCAATGAGCAGTACTTC.

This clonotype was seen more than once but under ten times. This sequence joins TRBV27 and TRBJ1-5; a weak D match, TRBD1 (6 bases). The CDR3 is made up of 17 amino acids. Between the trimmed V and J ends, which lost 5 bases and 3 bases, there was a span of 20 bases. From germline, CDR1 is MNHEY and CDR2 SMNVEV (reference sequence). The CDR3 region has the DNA TGTGCCAGCAGTCCGACCCACAGGGTGCTGTCCAATCAGCCCCAGCATTTT. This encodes CASSPTHRVLSNQPQHF.

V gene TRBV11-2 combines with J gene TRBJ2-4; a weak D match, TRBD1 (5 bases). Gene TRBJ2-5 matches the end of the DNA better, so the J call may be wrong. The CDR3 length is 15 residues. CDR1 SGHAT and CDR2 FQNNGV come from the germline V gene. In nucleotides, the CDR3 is TGTGCCAGCAGCTTAGTAGCCAGGGTTGCAGAGACCCAGTACTTC. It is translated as CASSLVARVAETQYF.

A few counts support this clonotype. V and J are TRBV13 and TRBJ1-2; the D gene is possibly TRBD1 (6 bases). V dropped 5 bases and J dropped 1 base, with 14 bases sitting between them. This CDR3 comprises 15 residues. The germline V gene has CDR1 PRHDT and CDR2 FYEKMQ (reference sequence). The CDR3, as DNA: TGTGCCAGCAGCCCCCGGGACACCGTTAACTATGGCTACACCTTC. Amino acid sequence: CASSPRDTVNYGYTF.

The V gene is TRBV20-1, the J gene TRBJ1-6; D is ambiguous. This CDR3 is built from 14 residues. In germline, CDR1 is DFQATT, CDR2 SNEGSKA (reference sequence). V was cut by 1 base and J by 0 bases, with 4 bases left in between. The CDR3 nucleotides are TGCAGTGCTAGAGCTAGCTCCTATAATTCACCCCTCCACTTT. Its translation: CSARASSYNSPLHF.

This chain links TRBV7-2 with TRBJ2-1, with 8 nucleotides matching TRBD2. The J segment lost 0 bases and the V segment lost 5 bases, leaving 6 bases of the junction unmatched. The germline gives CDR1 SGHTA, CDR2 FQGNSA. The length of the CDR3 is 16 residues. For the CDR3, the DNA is TGTGCCAGCAGCGCGACGGGGGGGTACTCCTACAATGAGCAGTTCTTC. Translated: CASSATGGYSYNEQFF.

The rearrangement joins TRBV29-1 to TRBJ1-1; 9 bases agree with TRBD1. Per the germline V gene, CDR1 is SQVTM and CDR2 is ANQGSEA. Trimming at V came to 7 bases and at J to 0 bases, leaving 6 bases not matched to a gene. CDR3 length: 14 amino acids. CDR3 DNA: TGCAGCGCAGACTACAGGGGGCTGAACACTGAAGCTTTCTTT. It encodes CSADYRGLNTEAFF.

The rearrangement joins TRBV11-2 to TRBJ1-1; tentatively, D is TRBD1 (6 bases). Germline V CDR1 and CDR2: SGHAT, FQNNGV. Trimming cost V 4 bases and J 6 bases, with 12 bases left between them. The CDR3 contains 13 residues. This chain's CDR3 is CASSSRGSAEAFF. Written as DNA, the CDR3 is TGTGCCAGCAGCTCCAGGGGTTCGGCTGAAGCTTTCTTT. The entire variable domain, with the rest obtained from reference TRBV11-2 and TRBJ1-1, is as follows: EAGVAQSPRYKIIEKRQSVAFWCNPISGHATLYWYQQILGQGPKLLIQFQNNGVVDDSQLPKDRFSAERLKGVDSTLKIQPAKLEDSAVYLCASSSRGSAEAFFGQGTRLTVV.

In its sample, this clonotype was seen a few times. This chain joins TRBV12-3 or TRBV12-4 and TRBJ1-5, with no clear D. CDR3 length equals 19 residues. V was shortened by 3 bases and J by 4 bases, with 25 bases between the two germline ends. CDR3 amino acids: CASSFRVRGFRTVNQPQHF. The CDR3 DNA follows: TGTGCCAGCAGTTTTAGGGTCCGGGGTTTTAGAACAGTTAATCAGCCCCAGCATTTT.

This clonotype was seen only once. The CDR3 coding sequence is TGTGCCAGCATCTCCGCCTCCAGTGCCTCTGGAAACACCATATATTTT. Protein: CASISASSASGNTIYF. This chain links TRBV12-3 or TRBV12-4 with TRBJ1-3; no firm D call. Deletions cut 7 bases from V and 0 bases from J, with 16 bases between. This CDR3 is built from 16 residues.